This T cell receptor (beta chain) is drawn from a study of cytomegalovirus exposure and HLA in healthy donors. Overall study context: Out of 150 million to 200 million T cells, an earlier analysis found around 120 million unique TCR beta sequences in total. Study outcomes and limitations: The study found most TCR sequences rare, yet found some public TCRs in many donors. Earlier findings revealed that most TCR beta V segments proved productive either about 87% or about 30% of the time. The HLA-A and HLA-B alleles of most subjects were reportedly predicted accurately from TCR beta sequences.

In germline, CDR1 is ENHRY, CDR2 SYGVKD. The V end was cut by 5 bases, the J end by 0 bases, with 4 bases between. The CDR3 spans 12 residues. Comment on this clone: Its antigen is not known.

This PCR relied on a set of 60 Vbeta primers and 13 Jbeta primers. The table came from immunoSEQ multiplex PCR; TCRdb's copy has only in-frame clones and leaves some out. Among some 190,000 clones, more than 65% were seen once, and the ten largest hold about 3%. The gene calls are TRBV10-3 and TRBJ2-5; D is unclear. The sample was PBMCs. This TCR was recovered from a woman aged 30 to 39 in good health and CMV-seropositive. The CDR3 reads CAISRDQETQYF. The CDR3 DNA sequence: TGTGCCATCAGTCGGGACCAAGAGACCCAGTACTTC.